This TCR beta chain stems from a study of blood T cell repertoires in COVID-19. Study-level information: Specimens from acute and convalescent COVID-19 originated in the United States, Italy and Spain. Sample material is recorded as cDNA or gDNA derived from T cells, B-cell-depleted T cells, or PBMCs.

Original processing notes: Cell counts per sample came from amplifying reference gene primers. Some clones are missing from TCRdb's copy, which holds only in-frame ones; the method was immunoSEQ multiplex PCR. V and J calls and clone size come straight from that table; D and trimming were deduced from the DNA. The sample comprises about 200,000 clones, approximately 85% of which are singletons, and 5.6% rests with the top ten. The study assigned cohorts using participant-reported clinical history. Losses at the gene ends were 6 bases for V and 8 bases for J; bases not matched to a gene: 6. The CDR3 runs 14 residues. Germline V gene data show CDR1 as MDHEN and CDR2 as SYDVKM.

The rearrangement links TRBV28 to TRBJ1-6; 8 bases map to TRBD1. This receptor was identified in a middle-aged man with acute COVID-19. Input material: PBMCs or T cells enriched from blood (not recorded which). DNA of the CDR3: TGTGCCAGCAGCCTAGGACAGGGTCATTCACCCCTCCACTTT. This sequence encodes CASSLGQGHSPLHF. Using reference TRBV28 and TRBJ1-6 for the parts outside the CDR3, the full variable domain is DVKVTQSSRYLVKRTGEKVFLECVQDMDHENMFWYRQDPGLGLRLIYFSYDVKMKEKGDIPEGYSVSREKKERFSLILESASTNQTSMYLCASSLGQGHSPLHFGNGTRLTVT.